The text below deals with one T cell receptor (beta chain). Its antigen remains unknown. This CDR3 region has 18 residues. Trimming at V came to 1 base and at J to 2 bases, leaving 9 bases not matched to a gene. Germline values: CDR1 MNHEY, CDR2 SMNVEV (reference sequence). These data belong to a study of siplizumab effects on memory and regulatory T cells. General study points: Treatment with siplizumab left mappable alloreactive CD4+ clones averaging approximately 69% Treg-derived, compared with 25% to 30% in controls. Just a small share of alloreactive clones was traced back to unstimulated subsets. There appeared to be greater diversity in naive T cells than in memory cells, and naive T cells seemed major contributors to the alloresponse. Roughly 80-96% of proliferating CD4+ or CD8+ clones lacked a naive or memory phenotype that could be assigned.

Repertoires were generated with immunoSEQ multiplex PCR, while TCRdb's copy carries only in-frame clones and drops some. The sample lists over 55,000 clones, 83% seen once, with approximately 3.8% in the top ten. This chain joins TRBV27 and TRBJ2-1; TRBD2 matches at 9 bases. Sample: memory CD4+ T cells sorted from blood. The TCR comes from a human donor in good health. CDR3 bases: TGTGCCAGCAGTTTATATGGGTACGAGCGGGAGGCCTACAATGAGCAGTTCTTC. Its translation is CASSLYGYEREAYNEQFF.